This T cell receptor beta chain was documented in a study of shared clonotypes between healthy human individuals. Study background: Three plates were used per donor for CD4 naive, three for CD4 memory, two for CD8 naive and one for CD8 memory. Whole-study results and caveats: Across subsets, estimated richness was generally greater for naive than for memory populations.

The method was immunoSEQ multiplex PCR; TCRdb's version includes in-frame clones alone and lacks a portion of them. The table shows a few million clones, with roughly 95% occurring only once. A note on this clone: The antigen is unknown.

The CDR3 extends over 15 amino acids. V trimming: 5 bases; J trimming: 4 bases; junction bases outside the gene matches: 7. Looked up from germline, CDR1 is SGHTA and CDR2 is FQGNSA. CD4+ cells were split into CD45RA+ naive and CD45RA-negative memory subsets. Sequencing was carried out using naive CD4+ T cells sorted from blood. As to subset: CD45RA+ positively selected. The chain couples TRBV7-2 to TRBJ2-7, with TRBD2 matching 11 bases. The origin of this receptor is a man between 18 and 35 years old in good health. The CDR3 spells CASSPRGLAGYEQYF. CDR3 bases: TGTGCCAGCAGCCCAAGAGGACTAGCGGGTTACGAGCAGTACTTC.